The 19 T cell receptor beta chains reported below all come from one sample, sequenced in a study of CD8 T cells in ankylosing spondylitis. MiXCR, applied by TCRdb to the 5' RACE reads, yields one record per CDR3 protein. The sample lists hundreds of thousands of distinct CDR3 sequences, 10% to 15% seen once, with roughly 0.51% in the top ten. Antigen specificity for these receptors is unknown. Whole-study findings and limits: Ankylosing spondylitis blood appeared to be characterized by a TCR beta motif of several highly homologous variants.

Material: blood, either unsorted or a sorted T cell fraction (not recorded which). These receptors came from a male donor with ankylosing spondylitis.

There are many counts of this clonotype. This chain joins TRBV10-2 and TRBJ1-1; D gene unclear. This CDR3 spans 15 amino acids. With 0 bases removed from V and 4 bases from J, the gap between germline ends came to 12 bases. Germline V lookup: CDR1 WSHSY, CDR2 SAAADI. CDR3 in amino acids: CASSESRRVGTEAFF. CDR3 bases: TGCGCCAGCAGTGAGTCGAGAAGGGTGGGCACTGAAGCTTTCTTT.

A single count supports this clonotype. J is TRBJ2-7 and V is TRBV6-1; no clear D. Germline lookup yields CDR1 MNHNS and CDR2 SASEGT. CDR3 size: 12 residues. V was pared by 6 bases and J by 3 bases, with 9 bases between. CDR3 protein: CASRWTRYEQYF. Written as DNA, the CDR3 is TGTGCCAGCAGATGGACCCGCTACGAGCAGTACTTC.

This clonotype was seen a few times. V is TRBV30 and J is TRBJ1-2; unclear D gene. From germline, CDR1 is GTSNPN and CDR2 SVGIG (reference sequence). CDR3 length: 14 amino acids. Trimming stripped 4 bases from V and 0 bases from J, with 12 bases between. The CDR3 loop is CAWTFYEANYGYTF. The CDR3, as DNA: TGTGCCTGGACTTTTTACGAAGCTAACTATGGCTACACCTTC.

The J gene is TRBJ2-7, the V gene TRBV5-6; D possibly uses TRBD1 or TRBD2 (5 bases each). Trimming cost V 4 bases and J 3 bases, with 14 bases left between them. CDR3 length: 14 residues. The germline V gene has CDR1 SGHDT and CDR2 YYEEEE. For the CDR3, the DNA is TGTGCCAGCAGCCGCCCCGAGGGGTACTACGAGCAGTACTTC. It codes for CASSRPEGYYEQYF.

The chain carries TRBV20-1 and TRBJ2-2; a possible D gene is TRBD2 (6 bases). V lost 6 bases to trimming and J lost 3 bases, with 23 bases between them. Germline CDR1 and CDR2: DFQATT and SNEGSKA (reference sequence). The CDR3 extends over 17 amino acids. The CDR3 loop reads CSALPMDRRADTGELFF. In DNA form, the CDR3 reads TGCAGTGCCCTGCCCATGGACCGGAGGGCGGACACCGGGGAGCTGTTTTTT.

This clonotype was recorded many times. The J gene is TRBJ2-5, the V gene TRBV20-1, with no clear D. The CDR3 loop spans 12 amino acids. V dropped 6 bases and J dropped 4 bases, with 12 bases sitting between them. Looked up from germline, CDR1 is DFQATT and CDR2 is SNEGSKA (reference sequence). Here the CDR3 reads CSAVGRAETQYF. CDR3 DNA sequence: TGCAGTGCCGTCGGGCGCGCAGAGACCCAGTACTTC.

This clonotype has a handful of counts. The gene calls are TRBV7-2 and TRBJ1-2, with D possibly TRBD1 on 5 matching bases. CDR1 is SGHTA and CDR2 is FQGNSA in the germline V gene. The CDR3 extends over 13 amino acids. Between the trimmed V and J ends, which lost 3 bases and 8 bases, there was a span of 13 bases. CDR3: CASSLEGTRGYTF. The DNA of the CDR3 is TGTGCCAGCAGCTTGGAGGGGACCCGGGGCTACACCTTC.

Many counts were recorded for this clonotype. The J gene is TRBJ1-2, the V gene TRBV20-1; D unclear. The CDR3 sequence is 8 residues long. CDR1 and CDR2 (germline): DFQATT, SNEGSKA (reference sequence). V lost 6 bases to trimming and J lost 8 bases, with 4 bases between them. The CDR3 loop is CSALGYTF. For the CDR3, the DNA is TGCAGTGCCTTGGGCTACACCTTC.

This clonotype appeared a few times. CDR3 coding DNA: TGTGCCAGCAGCAGGATAGGACAGGGCGAAGGAGAGACCCAGTACTTC. It is translated as CASSRIGQGEGETQYF. J is TRBJ2-5 and V is TRBV21-1; the table's D call of TRBD1 was not tested on the DNA. TRBV21-1 is marked as a pseudogene. This CDR3 contains 16 residues.

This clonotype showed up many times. The CDR3 sequence: CSASNSNQPQHF. CDR3 in DNA: TGCAGTGCTTCCAATAGCAATCAGCCCCAGCATTTT. The chain joins TRBV20-1 to TRBJ1-5; D is unresolved. This CDR3 has 12 amino acids. The germline gives CDR1 DFQATT, CDR2 SNEGSKA (reference sequence). Between the trimmed V and J ends, which lost 5 bases and 0 bases, there was a span of 5 bases.

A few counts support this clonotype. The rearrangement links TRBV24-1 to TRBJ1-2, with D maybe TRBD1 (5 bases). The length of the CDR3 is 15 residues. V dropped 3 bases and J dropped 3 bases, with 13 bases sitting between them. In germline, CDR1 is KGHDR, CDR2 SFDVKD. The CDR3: CATSDGAGGDYGYTF. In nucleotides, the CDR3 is TGTGCCACCAGTGATGGGGCAGGCGGTGACTATGGCTACACCTTC.

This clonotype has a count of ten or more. The CDR3 bases are TGTGCCAGCAGTGTGGACCCCCTTGTTTGGGGGGCCGAGAACACTGAAGCTTTCTTT. It translates to CASSVDPLVWGAENTEAFF. The V call is TRBV27, the J call TRBJ1-1, with D perhaps TRBD1 (6 bases). Trimming took off 5 bases at V and 1 base at J, with 26 bases between the two ends. The CDR3 loop spans 19 amino acids. Germline values: CDR1 MNHEY, CDR2 SMNVEV (reference sequence).

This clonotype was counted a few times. For the CDR3, the DNA is TGTGCCAGCAGCTTCCCCCAACAGGTTCGGAATCAGCCCCAGCATTTT. Translating gives CASSFPQQVRNQPQHF. This rearrangement joins TRBV7-9 to TRBJ1-5; tentative D call: TRBD1 (5 bases). Trimming removed 3 bases from V and 4 bases from J, with 16 bases in between. The CDR3 is 16 residues long. Germline V lookup: CDR1 SEHNR, CDR2 FQNEAQ (reference sequence).

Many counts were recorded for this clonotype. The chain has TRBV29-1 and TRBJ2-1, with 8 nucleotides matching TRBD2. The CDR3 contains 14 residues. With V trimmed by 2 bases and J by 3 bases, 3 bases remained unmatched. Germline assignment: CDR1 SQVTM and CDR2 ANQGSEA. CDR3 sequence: CSVERAGGYNEQFF. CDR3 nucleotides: TGCAGCGTTGAACGGGCGGGGGGCTACAATGAGCAGTTCTTC.

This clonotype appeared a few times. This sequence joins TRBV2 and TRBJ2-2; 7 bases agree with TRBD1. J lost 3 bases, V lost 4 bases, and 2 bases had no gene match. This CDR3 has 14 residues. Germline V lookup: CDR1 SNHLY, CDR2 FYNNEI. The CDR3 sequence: CASSGDRHTGELFF. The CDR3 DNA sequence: TGTGCCAGCAGTGGGGACAGACACACCGGGGAGCTGTTTTTT.

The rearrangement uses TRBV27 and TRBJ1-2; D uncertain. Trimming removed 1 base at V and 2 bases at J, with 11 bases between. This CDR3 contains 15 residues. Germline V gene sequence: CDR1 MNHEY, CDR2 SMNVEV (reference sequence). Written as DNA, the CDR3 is TGTGCCAGCAGTTTATTCAGCAATGGAAACTATGGCTACACCTTC. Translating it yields CASSLFSNGNYGYTF.

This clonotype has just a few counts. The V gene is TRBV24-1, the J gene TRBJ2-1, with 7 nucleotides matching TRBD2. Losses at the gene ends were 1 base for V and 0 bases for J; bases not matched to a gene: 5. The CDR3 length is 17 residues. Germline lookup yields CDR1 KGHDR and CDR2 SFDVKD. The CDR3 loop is CATSDFLADSSYNEQFF. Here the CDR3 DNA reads TGTGCCACCAGTGATTTCCTAGCGGATAGCTCCTACAATGAGCAGTTCTTC.

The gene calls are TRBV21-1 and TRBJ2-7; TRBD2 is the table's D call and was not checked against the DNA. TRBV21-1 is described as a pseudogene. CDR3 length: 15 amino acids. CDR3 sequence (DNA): TGTGCCAGCAGGCCCGTGGCCCCTCCCACCTACGAGCAGTACTTC. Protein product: CASRPVAPPTYEQYF.

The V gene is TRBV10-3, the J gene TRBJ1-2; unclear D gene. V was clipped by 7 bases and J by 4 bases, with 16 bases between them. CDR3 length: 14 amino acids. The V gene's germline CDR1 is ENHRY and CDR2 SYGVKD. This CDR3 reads CAIKIPDVSYGYTF. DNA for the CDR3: TGTGCCATCAAGATCCCGGATGTCTCCTATGGCTACACCTTC.